The sequence of this T cell receptor beta chain was determined in a study of cytomegalovirus exposure and HLA in healthy donors. The PCR made use of 60 Vbeta and 13 Jbeta primers. TCRdb's table, derived via immunoSEQ multiplex PCR, lists solely in-frame clones and lacks some. The sample has about 150,000 clones, roughly 84% seen once. The CDR3 has 11 amino acids. CDR1 and CDR2 from the germline V gene are MNHEY and SMNVEV (reference sequence). Trimming cost V 2 bases and J 9 bases, with 7 bases left between them. This TCR was recovered from a woman in her late teens or twenties in good health and CMV-seronegative. The chain employs TRBV27 and TRBJ1-1; no clear D. Specimen: PBMCs. CDR3 loop: CASSLMGQAFF. CDR3 DNA: TGTGCCAGCAGTTTAATGGGCCAAGCTTTCTTT.